This T cell receptor beta chain is drawn from a study of shared clonotypes between healthy human individuals. This CDR3 contains 15 residues. CDR1 and CDR2 from the germline V gene are SGHNT and YYREEE (reference sequence). The germline V and J ends were trimmed by 0 bases and 5 bases, with 13 bases remaining between them. The assay was run at deep level. TCRdb keeps only in-frame clones here, not all; method: immunoSEQ multiplex PCR. This sample has under 1,100,000 clones; about 75% occur once, and the top ten carry about 1.4%. Worth noting for this clone: Its matching antigen is unknown.

Nashville, Tennessee was home to all donors, each a Caucasian adult. General study results and limits: Rarefaction analysis demonstrated incomplete sorted-subset sequencing notwithstanding large depth.

This rearrangement joins TRBV5-4 to TRBJ2-3; D may be TRBD1 (5 bases). This sequence originates from a man aged 18 to 29 in good health. Sequenced material: memory CD4+ T cells sorted from blood. Documented subset: CD45RA-negative fraction. CDR3 DNA sequence: TGTGCCAGCAGCTTGGATGCAGGGTCGGGAGATACGCAGTATTTT. Translated, it gives CASSLDAGSGDTQYF.